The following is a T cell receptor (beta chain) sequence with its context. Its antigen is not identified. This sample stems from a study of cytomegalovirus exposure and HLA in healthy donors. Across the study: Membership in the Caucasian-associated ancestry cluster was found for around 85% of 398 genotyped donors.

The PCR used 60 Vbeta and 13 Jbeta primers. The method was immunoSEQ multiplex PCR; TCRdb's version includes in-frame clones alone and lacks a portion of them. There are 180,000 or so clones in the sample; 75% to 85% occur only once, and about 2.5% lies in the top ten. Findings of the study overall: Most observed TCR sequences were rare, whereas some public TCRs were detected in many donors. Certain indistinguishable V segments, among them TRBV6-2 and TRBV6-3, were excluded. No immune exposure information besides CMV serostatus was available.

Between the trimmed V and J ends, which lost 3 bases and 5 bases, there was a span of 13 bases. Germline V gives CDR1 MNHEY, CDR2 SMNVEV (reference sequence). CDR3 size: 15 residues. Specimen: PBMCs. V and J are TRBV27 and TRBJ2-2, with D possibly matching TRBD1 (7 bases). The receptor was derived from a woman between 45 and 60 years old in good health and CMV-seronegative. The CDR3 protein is CASSLDRRVTGELFF. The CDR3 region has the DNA TGTGCCAGCAGTTTGGACAGGAGGGTTACCGGGGAGCTGTTTTTT.